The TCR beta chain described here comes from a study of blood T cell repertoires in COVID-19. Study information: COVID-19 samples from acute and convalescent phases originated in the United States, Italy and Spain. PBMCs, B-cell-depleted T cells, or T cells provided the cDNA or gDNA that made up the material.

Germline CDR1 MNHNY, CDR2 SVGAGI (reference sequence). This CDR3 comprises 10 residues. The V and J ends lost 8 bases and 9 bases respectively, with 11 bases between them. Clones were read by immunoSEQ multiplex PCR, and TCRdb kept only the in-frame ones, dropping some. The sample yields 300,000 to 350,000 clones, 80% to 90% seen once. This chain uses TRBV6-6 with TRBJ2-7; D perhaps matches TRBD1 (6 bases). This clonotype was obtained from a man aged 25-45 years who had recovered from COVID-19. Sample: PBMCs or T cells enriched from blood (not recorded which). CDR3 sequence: CASGKTGQYF. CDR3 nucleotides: TGTGCCAGCGGTAAGACAGGGCAGTACTTC.